The clone carrying this T cell receptor (beta chain) has just one count. Antigen: not known. Measured with immunoSEQ multiplex PCR; TCRdb has only the in-frame clones, and not every one. The repertoire consists of some 60,000 clones, with 60% to 85% occurring once and the leading ten covering under 4.5%. These data belong to a study of T cell responses to AZD1222 COVID-19 vaccine. General study results and limits: Just a handful of people given AZD1222 tested seropositive at baseline. Reports say nearly half of spike-specific TCRs go after unmutated variant regions.

Germline V lookup: CDR1 ENHRY, CDR2 SYGVKD. The CDR3 covers 11 residues. Trimming took 10 bases from V and 3 from J, leaving 10 bases between them. The genes are TRBV10-3 and TRBJ2-7; no definite D call. Sample: peripheral blood, taken 28 days after the second AZD1222 dose. This receptor was taken from an adult who received the AZD1222 COVID-19 vaccine. The CDR3 protein is CATSGNYEQYF. CDR3 DNA sequence: TGTGCCACCTCGGGCAACTACGAGCAGTACTTC.